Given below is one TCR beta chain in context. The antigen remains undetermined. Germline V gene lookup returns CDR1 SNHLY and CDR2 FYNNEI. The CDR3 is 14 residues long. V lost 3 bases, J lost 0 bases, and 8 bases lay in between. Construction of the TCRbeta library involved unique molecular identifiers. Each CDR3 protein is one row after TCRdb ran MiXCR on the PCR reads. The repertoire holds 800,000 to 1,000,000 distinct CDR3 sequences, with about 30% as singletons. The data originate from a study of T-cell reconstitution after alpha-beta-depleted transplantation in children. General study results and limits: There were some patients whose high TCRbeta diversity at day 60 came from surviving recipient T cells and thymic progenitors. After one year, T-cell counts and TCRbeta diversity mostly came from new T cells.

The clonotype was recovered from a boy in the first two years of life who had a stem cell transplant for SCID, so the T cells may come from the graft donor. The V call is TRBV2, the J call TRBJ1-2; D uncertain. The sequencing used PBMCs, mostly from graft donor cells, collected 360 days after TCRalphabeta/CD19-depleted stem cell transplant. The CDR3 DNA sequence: TGTGCCAGCAGTGACCGAACAGCTAACTATGGCTACACCTTC. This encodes CASSDRTANYGYTF.